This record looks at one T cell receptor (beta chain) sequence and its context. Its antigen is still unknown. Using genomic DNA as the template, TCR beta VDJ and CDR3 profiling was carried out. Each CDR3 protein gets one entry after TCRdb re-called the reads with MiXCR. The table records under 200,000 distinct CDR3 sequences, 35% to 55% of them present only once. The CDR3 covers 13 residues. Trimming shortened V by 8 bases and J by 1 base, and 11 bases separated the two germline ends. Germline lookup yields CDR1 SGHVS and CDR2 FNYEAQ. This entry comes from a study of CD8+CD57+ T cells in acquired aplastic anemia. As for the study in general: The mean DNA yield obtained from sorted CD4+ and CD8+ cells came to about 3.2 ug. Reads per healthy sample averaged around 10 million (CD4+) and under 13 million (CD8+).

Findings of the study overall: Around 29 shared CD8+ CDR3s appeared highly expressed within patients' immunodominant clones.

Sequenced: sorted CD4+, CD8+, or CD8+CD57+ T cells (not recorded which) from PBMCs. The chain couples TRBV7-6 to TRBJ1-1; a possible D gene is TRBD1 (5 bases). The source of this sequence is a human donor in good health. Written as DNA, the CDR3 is TGTGCCAGCGAACTTCAGGGGAACACTGAAGCTTTCTTT. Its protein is CASELQGNTEAFF.